This T cell receptor (beta chain) stems from a study of response to subunit inactivated influenza vaccine. In TCRdb, the RT-PCR reads were re-called with MiXCR into one record per CDR3 protein. The sample records approximately 680,000 distinct CDR3 sequences, about 15% being singletons. Germline V CDR1 and CDR2: LGHDT, YNNKEL (reference sequence). J lost 5 bases, V lost 0 bases, and 4 bases had no gene match. There are 15 residues in the CDR3. Sequenced here: PBMCs from blood, sampled 11 to 12 days after vaccination. The chain links TRBV3-1 to TRBJ1-1; 9 bases align to TRBD1. This TCR was recovered from a middle-aged man who received an inactivated influenza vaccine. CDR3 bases: TGTGCCAGCAGCCAAGAACAGGGGGCGCTTACTGAAGCTTTCTTT. This sequence encodes CASSQEQGALTEAFF. Combining the CDR3 with reference TRBV3-1 and TRBJ1-1 gives the whole variable domain DTAVSQTPKYLVTQMGNDKSIKCEQNLGHDTMYWYKQDSKKFLKIMFSYNNKELIINETVPNRFSPKSPDKAHLNLHINSLELGDSAVYFCASSQEQGALTEAFFGQGTRLTVV.